This section outlines one T cell receptor beta chain sequence together with its context. The CDR3 contains 20 residues. Germline loops: CDR1 MGHRA, CDR2 YSYEKL. The J segment lost 2 bases and the V segment lost 5 bases, leaving 20 bases of the junction unmatched. These data come from a study of blood T cell repertoires in COVID-19. Study-level information: Sample material is recorded as cDNA or gDNA derived from T cells, B-cell-depleted T cells, or PBMCs.

Assay: immunoSEQ multiplex PCR; the TCRdb copy retains only in-frame clones and omits some. Counted here are some 110,000 clones, 85% to 90% occurring once; the ten biggest clones make up about 16%. This sequence originates from a man in his fifties or sixties with acute or convalescent COVID-19. V usage is TRBV4-1 and J usage is TRBJ2-3; TRBD2 matches at 9 bases. Sequencing was carried out using peripheral blood. The CDR3, as DNA: TGCGCCAGCAGCGCAAGCCTAGGCGGGAGGGCCAATAGCCCCACAGATACGCAGTATTTT. It is translated as CASSASLGGRANSPTDTQYF.